This TCR beta chain was profiled in a study of blood T cell repertoires in COVID-19 (dated by TCRdb to 2018 to 2020). Broadly, across the study: Samples covering the acute and convalescent phases of COVID-19 were provided by collaborators in the United States, Italy and Spain. The material from the prospective study consisted of cDNA or gDNA derived from T cells, B-cell-depleted T cells, or PBMCs. Deeply sampled blood TCRbeta repertoires from subjects exposed to, actively infected with, or recovered from COVID-19 were included in the dataset. The repertoires were released in a freely available public database meant as a resource for research on the immune response to SARS-CoV-2. Samples were obtained from the ongoing ImmuneRACE study (first 160 participants) and from some 1,200 subjects provided by 6 global collaborators. The sample metadata nearly always contained a de-identified subject ID, COVID-19 status, age in years and sex. Where available, HLA class I and class II types were obtained from metadata supplied by the sample provider rather than from assay-based typing. Study-level results and caveats: Clinical and demographic metadata were provided uncurated, with the amount varying by source and participant.

A second Seattle source provided samples from volunteer blood donors who had recovered from COVID-19. Each collaborating institution followed its own protocols to collect whole blood in K2EDTA tubes. For TCRbeta analysis, collaborators shipped samples in one of three forms: frozen whole blood, isolated PBMCs, or DNA extracted from either of those sample types. TCRbeta CDR3 regions were amplified from genomic DNA by means of the immunoSEQ Assay, a bias-controlled multiplex PCR. Processing in the source paper ran as follows. The number of nucleated cells in each sample was estimated by amplification of reference gene primers within the assay. Sequence reads were collapsed and filtered to measure the absolute abundance of every unique TCRbeta CDR3 rearrangement. For each sample, productive Simpson clonality was calculated as the square root of Simpson's diversity index over productive rearrangements. TCRdb retrieved this table from immuneACCESS and kept in-frame rearrangements only. Not all clones are present; in checked studies, unresolved V genes account for under half, and no reason is known for the remainder. The DNA gave D and trimming, while V, J and clone size come from that table. The sample records 220,000 or so clones, around 84% of which are singletons. The biggest ten clones account for 2.9% of the sample.

In this sample, this clone turned up a few times. Its antigen remains unidentified. No much larger clonotype is one base removed from it; base qualities were not supplied. Within the sample, other DNA sequences also encode this same CDR3. Via the germline V gene, CDR1 is MNHEY and CDR2 SVGAGI. The CDR3 sequence holds 14 residues, the cysteine and phenylalanine included. The retained sequence is limited to the CDR3, 42 bases, with the frame set at the first base. V has 11 bases trimmed and J has 2 bases trimmed; junction bases matching no gene number 5. The chain is made from TRBV6-5 and TRBJ2-6; TRBD1 agrees with 8 junctional bases. Sequences were obtained from peripheral blood. This TCR derives from a man over 45 who had recovered from COVID-19. The bases are TGTGCCTCGAGGACAGGGACTGGGGCCAACGTCCTGACTTTC. It translates as CASRTGTGANVLTF.